A single sample gave rise to the 10 T cell receptor beta chains below, sequenced in a study of response to subunit inactivated influenza vaccine. TCRdb re-called the RT-PCR reads with MiXCR, one entry per CDR3 protein. The table records hundreds of thousands of distinct CDR3 sequences, over 9.5% of them present only once. Sequencing was performed on PBMCs from blood, taken on the day of vaccination. Receptors originate from a man aged 50 to 59 who received an inactivated influenza vaccine.

The chain joins TRBV6-2 or TRBV6-3 to TRBJ2-5; tentatively, D is TRBD1 (6 bases). Germline V gene sequence: CDR1 MNHEY, CDR2 SVGEGT. Between the trimmed V and J ends, which lost 7 bases and 5 bases, there was a span of 26 bases. The CDR3 extends over 17 amino acids. CDR3 nucleotides: TGTGCCAGCACTCTGATCAGGGGTAGCCCAAACTCGGAGACCCAGTACTTC. Amino acids: CASTLIRGSPNSETQYF.

The chain carries TRBV7-3 and TRBJ2-1; 8 nucleotides align to TRBD1. J gave up 5 bases and V 3 bases, and 6 bases lay outside the gene matches. The CDR3 runs to 15 residues. Germline V gene sequence: CDR1 SGHTA, CDR2 FQGTGA. CDR3 protein: CASSLDRDSHNEQFF. Here the CDR3 DNA reads TGTGCCAGCAGCTTGGACAGGGATTCGCACAATGAGCAGTTCTTC. Drawing the rest from reference TRBV7-3 and TRBJ2-1, the complete variable domain is GAGVSQTPSNKVTEKGKYVELRCDPISGHTALYWYRQSLGQGPEFLIYFQGTGAADDSGLPNDRFFAVRPEGSVSTLKIQRTERGDSAVYLCASSLDRDSHNEQFFGPGTRLTVL.

The table lists this clonotype with many counts. This rearrangement joins TRBV4-2 to TRBJ2-5; no definite D call. There are 15 residues in the CDR3. Trimming took 0 bases from V and 3 from J, leaving 11 bases between them. CDR1 LGHNA and CDR2 YNFKEQ come from the germline V gene. The CDR3, as DNA: TGTGCCAGCAGCCAAGATAGGGCCAGAGAAGAGACCCAGTACTTC. Translated, it gives CASSQDRAREETQYF.

The rearrangement joins TRBV5-1 to TRBJ2-5; tentative D call: TRBD2 (6 bases). There are 14 residues in the CDR3. Germline loops: CDR1 SGHRS, CDR2 YFSETQ. Trimming pared 0 bases from V and 4 bases from J, leaving 10 bases between. CDR3 in DNA: TGCGCCAGCAGCTTGGGGACTACCGCAGAGACCCAGTACTTC. This sequence encodes CASSLGTTAETQYF.

The chain uses TRBV12-5 and TRBJ2-7, with D maybe TRBD2 (6 bases). V was shortened by 5 bases and J by 5 bases, with 10 bases between the two germline ends. The CDR3 has 12 amino acids. Germline values: CDR1 LGHNT, CDR2 FRNRAP. The CDR3 protein is CASGRLGNEQYF. The CDR3 nucleotides read TGTGCTAGTGGTCGACTAGGGAACGAGCAGTACTTC.

This clonotype was counted between two and nine times. The CDR3 loop is CASSSIRDKEFF. The CDR3 bases are TGTGCCAGCAGCTCAATCCGGGACAAAGAGTTCTTC. The chain is built from TRBV5-5 and TRBJ2-1, with D possibly being TRBD1 (6 bases). The V end lost 3 bases, the J end lost 14 bases, and 15 bases lay between the germline ends. The germline V gene has CDR1 SGHKS and CDR2 YYEKEE (reference sequence). The CDR3 runs to 12 residues.

In this sample, this clonotype turned up many times. The chain links TRBV11-3 to TRBJ2-3; possible D gene TRBD1, 5 bases. Looked up from germline, CDR1 is SGHNT and CDR2 is YENEEA. The V end was cut by 5 bases, the J end by 2 bases, with 14 bases between. The length of the CDR3 is 15 residues. The CDR3 sequence is CASSLLRDNTDTQYF. In DNA, the CDR3 is TGTGCCAGCAGCCTTCTCAGGGATAACACAGATACGCAGTATTTT. Based on the CDR3 plus reference TRBV11-3 and TRBJ2-3, the full variable domain is EAGVVQSPRYKIIEKKQPVAFWCNPISGHNTLYWYLQNLGQGPELLIRYENEEAVDDSQLPKDRFSAERLKGVDSTLKIQPAELGDSAVYLCASSLLRDNTDTQYFGPGTRLTVL.

The chain uses TRBV3-1 and TRBJ2-2; 11 nucleotides line up with TRBD2. J lost 4 bases, V lost 5 bases, and 3 bases had no gene match. The CDR3 contains 15 residues. The germline V gene encodes CDR1 LGHDT and CDR2 YNNKEL (reference sequence). The DNA for the CDR3 is TGTGCCAGCAGCGCAACTAGCGGGAGCACCGGGGAGCTGTTTTTT. Encoded protein: CASSATSGSTGELFF.

This clonotype has more than one count but fewer than ten. The CDR3 DNA reads TGTGCCAGCAGCTCTATTTTCGAAGGTACAGATACGCAGTATTTT. The encoded protein is CASSSIFEGTDTQYF. The chain joins TRBV7-9 to TRBJ2-3; no firm D call. The CDR3 covers 15 residues. Looked up from germline, CDR1 is SEHNR and CDR2 is FQNEAQ (reference sequence). Trimming removed 4 bases at V and 3 bases at J, with 14 bases between.

This clonotype was counted many times. V and J are TRBV6-1 and TRBJ1-5; no clear D gene. Trimming left V 8 bases short and J 4 bases short, with 21 bases between. This CDR3 is 16 amino acids long. Germline CDR1 and CDR2: MNHNS and SASEGT. The CDR3 loop is CASGIKQRPMNQPQHF. The CDR3 bases are TGTGCCAGCGGTATCAAGCAGAGACCGATGAATCAGCCCCAGCATTTT.